Listed below are T cell receptor beta chains from one sample, sequenced in a study of cytomegalovirus exposure and HLA in healthy donors. The repertoire was sequenced with immunoSEQ multiplex PCR; TCRdb's copy has only in-frame clones and lacks some. The sample consists of about 94,000 clones, approximately 7.6% of them appearing once. What was sequenced was PBMCs. Receptors were obtained from a man in his forties or fifties in good health and CMV-seronegative. The CDR3 runs from the conserved cysteine through the conserved F or W. D genes are given only for firm matches. Expanded clones get a size class; other rows say once, few or many, or leave the size out.

cdr3_nt cdr3_aa d_call v_call clone_size j_call
TGTGCCAGTAGTACCGGGTTCCGGGAGACCCAGTACTTC CASSTGFRETQYF - TRBV19 - TRBJ2-5
TGTGCCAGCAGTTTAGGTGGGACAGGGCCCTACGAGCAGTACTTC CASSLGGTGPYEQYF TRBD1 TRBV28 - TRBJ2-7
TGTGCCAGTAGGCTCGGGGATCCTAGCTCCTACAATGAGCAGTTCTTC CASRLGDPSSYNEQFF - TRBV19 - TRBJ2-1
TGTGCCAGCAGCTGGGACAGGGCAGGACAGCCCCAGCATTTT CASSWDRAGQPQHF TRBD1 TRBV5-5 - TRBJ1-5
TGCGCCAGCAGCTCGCACCCAACAGGGGGCGGAATAGATGAGCAGTTCTTC CASSSHPTGGGIDEQFF TRBD1 TRBV4-3 - TRBJ2-1
TGTGCCAGCAGCCACCCAGAGGTCGACGAGCAGTACTTC CASSHPEVDEQYF - TRBV4-2 few TRBJ2-7
TGTGCAAGCAGTCTGACAGGGAGTAAGTCGAACGAGCAGTACTTC CASSLTGSKSNEQYF TRBD1 TRBV28 - TRBJ2-7
TGCAGCGTTCGGGACAGTGGCTACGAGCAGTACTTC CSVRDSGYEQYF TRBD1 TRBV29-1 - TRBJ2-7
TGCGCCAGCAGCCCGCGAGCGGGGGGAAACTACAATGAGCAGTTCTTC CASSPRAGGNYNEQFF TRBD2 TRBV4-1 - TRBJ2-1
TGTGCCAGCAGTGAAGTGACAGCTATTGGTGGCTACACCTTC CASSEVTAIGGYTF - TRBV6-1 - TRBJ1-2
TGCAGCCTCGGGGAGGATACGCAGTATTTT CSLGEDTQYF - TRBV29-1 few TRBJ2-3
TGTGCCAGCAGCGCGGGGGGCCAGACTAGCGCCTACGAGCAGTACTTC CASSAGGQTSAYEQYF TRBD2 TRBV9 - TRBJ2-7
TGTGCCAGCAGCTTAGTAGCGGGGGCGGGCGGAGAGCAGTTCTTC CASSLVAGAGGEQFF TRBD2 TRBV7-8 - TRBJ2-1
TGTGCCAGCAGCCCACGGGGAAAGCCCCAGCATTTT CASSPRGKPQHF - TRBV7-9 few TRBJ1-5
TGTGCCAGCAGCCCCCCCGGGGGTTTCACTGAAGCTTTCTTT CASSPPGGFTEAFF - TRBV5-6 - TRBJ1-1
TGTGCCAGCAGCTTAGGCAGCTACGAGCAGTACTTC CASSLGSYEQYF - TRBV7-2 - TRBJ2-7
TGTGCCAGCAGCTTAGGGCAAAGCTCCTATAATTCACCCCTCCACTTT CASSLGQSSYNSPLHF - TRBV11-2 - TRBJ1-6
TGTGCCAGCAGTTACTATGCAGGGGAAGCTTTCTTT CASSYYAGEAFF - TRBV6-5 many TRBJ1-1
TGTGCCAGCAGCACTACCGGGACTCCTAATTACGAGCAGTACTTC CASSTTGTPNYEQYF - TRBV6-1 few TRBJ2-7
TGCGCCAGCAGCTTGGAATCAGGGGGGACCGGGGAGCTGTTTTTT CASSLESGGTGELFF - TRBV5-1 - TRBJ2-2
TGCGCCAGCAGCCTACTAGCGGGAGGCTTGGGTGAGCAGTTCTTC CASSLLAGGLGEQFF TRBD2 TRBV5-1 few TRBJ2-1
TGTGCCAGCAGCCCACAGGGACTAGCCGCGGACGAGACGCAGTATTTT CASSPQGLAADETQYF TRBD2 TRBV7-9 few TRBJ2-3
TGTGCCAGCACCGTCCGGGATAGCAATCAGCCCCAGCATTTT CASTVRDSNQPQHF - TRBV7-8 few TRBJ1-5
TGCGCCAGCAGCCAAGGGGCAGGGGGCTATCAGCCCCAGCATTTT CASSQGAGGYQPQHF TRBD1 TRBV4-1 few TRBJ1-5
TGCGCCAGCAGCTCTCTTAGGGGGCGGAACGAGCAGTACTTC CASSSLRGRNEQYF TRBD1 TRBV5-1 few TRBJ2-7
TGTGCCAGCAGCAAAGTAATAGGGGATAGCAATCAGCCCCAGCATTTT CASSKVIGDSNQPQHF - TRBV21-1 few TRBJ1-5
TGTGCCAGTAGTATAACACTAGCGGGAAACTACGAGCAGTACTTC CASSITLAGNYEQYF TRBD2 TRBV19 - TRBJ2-7
TGCGCCAGCAGCTTAGCAGGGGGCACGGGTAATGAAAAACTGTTTTTT CASSLAGGTGNEKLFF TRBD1 TRBV5-1 - TRBJ1-4
TGCGCCAGCAGCTTGGAGTCGAGCTCCTATAATTCACCCCTCCACTTT CASSLESSSYNSPLHF - TRBV5-1 few TRBJ1-6
TGTGCCAGCAGCGCCTTGGGACAGGGGGCGGAGACCCAGTACTTC CASSALGQGAETQYF TRBD1 TRBV9 - TRBJ2-5
TGCGCCAGCAGTAGACAGGGTAGCTCTGGGGCCAACGTCCTGACTTTC CASSRQGSSGANVLTF TRBD1 TRBV10-2 - TRBJ2-6
TGTGCCAGTAAACCGGCCCTCAGGGGTCAGCCCCAGCATTTT CASKPALRGQPQHF - TRBV19 - TRBJ1-5
TGTGCCAGCAGCCCAGCCCCGGGACAGATGTTC CASSPAPGQMF TRBD1 TRBV2 few TRBJ2-7
TGTGCCAGCTCGCGAACAGGGGATTCCTATGGCTACACCTTC CASSRTGDSYGYTF TRBD1 TRBV18 few TRBJ1-2
TGTGCCAGCAGCTTAACCCTTGGGACAGGGCAGTTCTTC CASSLTLGTGQFF TRBD1 TRBV7-6 - TRBJ2-1
TGTGCCAGCAGCACAGGGGGGCCTACGAACACCATATATTTT CASSTGGPTNTIYF TRBD1 TRBV28 - TRBJ1-3
TGTGCCAGCAGTGAATCAGGGGGAGTCTCTGAAGCTTTCTTT CASSESGGVSEAFF TRBD1 TRBV6-1 few TRBJ1-1
TGCGCCAGCAGTGAGTCCGGGACAGGGAGCTCCTACGAGCAGTACTTC CASSESGTGSSYEQYF TRBD1 TRBV10-1 - TRBJ2-7
TGTGCCAGCAGCTTAAAGGCTAGCGGGAGTATCTACAATGAGCAGTTCTTC CASSLKASGSIYNEQFF TRBD2 TRBV7-3 - TRBJ2-1
TGCGCCAGCAGCTTAGCGGGGGGCACAGATACGCAGTATTTT CASSLAGGTDTQYF TRBD2 TRBV5-1 - TRBJ2-3
TGTGCCAGCAGGGACAGGGAGAATCAGCCCCAGCATTTT CASRDRENQPQHF TRBD1 TRBV7-9 few TRBJ1-5
TGCGCCAGCAGCCAGACAGACCAAGAGACCCAGTACTTC CASSQTDQETQYF - TRBV5-1 - TRBJ2-5
TGTGCCAGGAAGGGGGCGGGTTATGGCTACACCTTC CARKGAGYGYTF TRBD1 TRBV28 - TRBJ1-2
TGTGCCAGCAGCTTAGTACGACAGGGCATCACTCAGCCCCAGCATTTT CASSLVRQGITQPQHF TRBD1 TRBV7-9 - TRBJ1-5
TGTGCCACCAGCAGATTAGACTCTAGCACAGATACGCAGTATTTT CATSRLDSSTDTQYF - TRBV15 few TRBJ2-3
TGTGCCAGTAACCCCGACAGGGACAGTCCTGGGGCCAACGTCCTGACTTTC CASNPDRDSPGANVLTF TRBD1 TRBV19 few TRBJ2-6
TGTGCCACCACCGGACTATACACAGATACGCAGTATTTT CATTGLYTDTQYF - TRBV28 - TRBJ2-3
TGTGCCAGCAGTGAACTAGGGGCTCATGGCTACACCTTC CASSELGAHGYTF - TRBV6-1 few TRBJ1-2
TGCGCCAGCAGCTTTGAGGCGAACACTGAAGCTTTCTTT CASSFEANTEAFF - TRBV5-1 - TRBJ1-1
TGTGCCAGCAGCTTAGCGCTCGGGGGGAATGAGCAGTTCTTC CASSLALGGNEQFF TRBD2 TRBV7-2 - TRBJ2-1
TGTGCCAGCAGCCGGACAGGGTTTGATGGCTACACCTTC CASSRTGFDGYTF TRBD1 TRBV5-5 - TRBJ1-2
TGTGCCAGCAGCCTAACGAACACAGCCGGGGAGCTGTTTTTT CASSLTNTAGELFF - TRBV7-3 - TRBJ2-2
TGTGCCAGCAGCTTGGCCAACAGGGCTGGTCAGCCCCAGCATTTT CASSLANRAGQPQHF - TRBV5-8 - TRBJ1-5
TGTGCCAGCAGCCCCAGGGGGCAAGGTGAAGCTTTCTTT CASSPRGQGEAFF TRBD1 TRBV11-1 few TRBJ1-1
TGTGCCAGTAGTCCCGACAGGGGGATGGTCAATCAGCCCCAGCATTTT CASSPDRGMVNQPQHF TRBD1 TRBV19 few TRBJ1-5
TGTGCCAGCAGTATCCGACACAATTCACCCCTCCACTTT CASSIRHNSPLHF - TRBV27 few TRBJ1-6
TGTGCCAGCTCTCTCCAATGGGGGCAGGTTGAAGAGCGGTACTTC CASSLQWGQVEERYF - TRBV18 - TRBJ2-7
TGCGCCAGCAGCTCGGACAGTTCTCTGGCCTACAATGAGCAGCTCTTC CASSSDSSLAYNEQLF - TRBV5-1 - TRBJ2-1